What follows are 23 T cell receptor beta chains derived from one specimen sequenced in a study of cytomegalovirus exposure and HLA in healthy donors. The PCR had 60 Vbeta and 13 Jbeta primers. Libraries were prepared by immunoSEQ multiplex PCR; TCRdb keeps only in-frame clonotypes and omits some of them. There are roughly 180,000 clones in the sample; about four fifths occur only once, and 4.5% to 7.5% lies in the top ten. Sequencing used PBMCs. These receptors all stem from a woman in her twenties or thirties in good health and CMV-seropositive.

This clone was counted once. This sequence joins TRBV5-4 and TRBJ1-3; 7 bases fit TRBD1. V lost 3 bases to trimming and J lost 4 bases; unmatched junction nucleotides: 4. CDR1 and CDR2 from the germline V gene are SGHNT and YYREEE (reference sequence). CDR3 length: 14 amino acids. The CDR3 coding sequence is TGTGCCAGCAGCTCCGGGACAGTCGGAAACACCATATATTTT. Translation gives CASSSGTVGNTIYF.

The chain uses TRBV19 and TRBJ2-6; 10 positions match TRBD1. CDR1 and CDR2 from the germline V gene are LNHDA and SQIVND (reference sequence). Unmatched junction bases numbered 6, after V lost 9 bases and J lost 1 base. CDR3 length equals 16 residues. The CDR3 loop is CASRDRGSSGANVLTF. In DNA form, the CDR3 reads TGTGCCAGCCGGGACAGGGGATCATCTGGGGCCAACGTCCTGACTTTC.

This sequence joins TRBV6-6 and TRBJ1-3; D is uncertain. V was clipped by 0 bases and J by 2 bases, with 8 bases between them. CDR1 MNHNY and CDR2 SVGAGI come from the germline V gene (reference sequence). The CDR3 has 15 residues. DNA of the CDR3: TGTGCCAGCAGTTACTCCGGTGAGCCTGGAAACACCATATATTTT. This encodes CASSYSGEPGNTIYF.

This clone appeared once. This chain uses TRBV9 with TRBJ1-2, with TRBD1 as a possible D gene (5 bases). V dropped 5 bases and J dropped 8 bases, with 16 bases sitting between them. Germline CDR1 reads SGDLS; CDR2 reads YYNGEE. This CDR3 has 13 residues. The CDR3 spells CASSSQGLWGYTF. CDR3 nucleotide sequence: TGTGCCAGCAGTTCTCAGGGACTCTGGGGCTACACCTTC.

The CDR3, as DNA: TGTGCCAGCAGCTTAGTCGTCGGGACAGGGCCTAATGAAAAACTGTTTTTT. It is translated as CASSLVVGTGPNEKLFF. The chain employs TRBV7-9 and TRBJ1-4, with 9 nucleotides matching TRBD1. With 1 base clipped from V and 3 bases from J, the junction kept 6 bases outside the gene matches. Germline V CDR1 and CDR2: SEHNR, FQNEAQ (reference sequence). There are 17 residues in the CDR3.

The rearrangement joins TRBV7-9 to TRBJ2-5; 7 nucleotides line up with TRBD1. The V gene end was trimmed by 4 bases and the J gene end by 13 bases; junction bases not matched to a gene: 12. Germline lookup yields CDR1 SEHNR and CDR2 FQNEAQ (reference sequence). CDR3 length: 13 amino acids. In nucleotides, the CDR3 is TGTGCCAGCAGCTCTCCGGGACAGATCAATTGGTACTTC. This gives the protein CASSSPGQINWYF.

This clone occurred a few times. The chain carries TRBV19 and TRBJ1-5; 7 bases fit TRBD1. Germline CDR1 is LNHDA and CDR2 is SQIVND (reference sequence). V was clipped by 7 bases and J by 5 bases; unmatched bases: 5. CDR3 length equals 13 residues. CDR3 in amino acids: CASTVGQHQPQHF. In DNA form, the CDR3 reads TGTGCCAGTACCGTGGGACAGCATCAGCCCCAGCATTTT.

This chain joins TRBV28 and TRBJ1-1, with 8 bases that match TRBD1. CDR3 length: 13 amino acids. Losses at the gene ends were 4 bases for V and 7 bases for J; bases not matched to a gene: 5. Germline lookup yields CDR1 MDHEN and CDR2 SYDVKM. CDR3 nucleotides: TGTGCCAGCAGTTGGCAGGGGGCCTTTGAAGCTTTCTTT. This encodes CASSWQGAFEAFF.

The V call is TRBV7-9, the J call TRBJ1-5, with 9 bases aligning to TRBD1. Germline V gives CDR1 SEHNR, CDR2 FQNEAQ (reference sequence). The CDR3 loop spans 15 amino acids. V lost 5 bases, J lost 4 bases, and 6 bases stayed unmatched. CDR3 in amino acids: CASSLGQGANQPQHF. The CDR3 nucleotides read TGTGCCAGCAGCCTGGGACAGGGAGCAAATCAGCCCCAGCATTTT.

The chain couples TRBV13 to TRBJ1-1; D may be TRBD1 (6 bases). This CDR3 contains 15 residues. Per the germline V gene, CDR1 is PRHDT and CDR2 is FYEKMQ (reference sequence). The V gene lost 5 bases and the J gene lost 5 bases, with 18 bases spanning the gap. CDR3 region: CASSDWGRGETEAFF. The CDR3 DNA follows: TGTGCCAGCAGCGACTGGGGCAGGGGTGAGACTGAAGCTTTCTTT. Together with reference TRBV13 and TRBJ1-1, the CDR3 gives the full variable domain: AAGVIQSPRHLIKEKRETATLKCYPIPRHDTVYWYQQGPGQDPQFLISFYEKMQSDKGSIPDRFSAQQFSDYHSELNMSSLELGDSALYFCASSDWGRGETEAFFGQGTRLTVV.

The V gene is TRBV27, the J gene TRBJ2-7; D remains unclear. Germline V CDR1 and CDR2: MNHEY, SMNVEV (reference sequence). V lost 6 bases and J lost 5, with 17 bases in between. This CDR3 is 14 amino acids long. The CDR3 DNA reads TGTGCCAGCAGACCGCTAGATACCTCACACGAGCAGTACTTC. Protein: CASRPLDTSHEQYF.

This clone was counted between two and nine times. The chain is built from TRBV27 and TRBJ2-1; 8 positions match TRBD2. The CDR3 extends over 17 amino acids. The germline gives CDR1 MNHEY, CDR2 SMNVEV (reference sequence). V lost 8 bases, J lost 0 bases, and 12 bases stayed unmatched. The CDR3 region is CASCTSSGGASYNEQFF. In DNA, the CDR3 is TGTGCCAGCTGTACGTCATCCGGGGGGGCCTCCTACAATGAGCAGTTCTTC.

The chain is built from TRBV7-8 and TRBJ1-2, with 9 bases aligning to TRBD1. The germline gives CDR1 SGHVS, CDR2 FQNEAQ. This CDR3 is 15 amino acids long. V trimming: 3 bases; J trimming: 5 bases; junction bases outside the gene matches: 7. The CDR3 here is CASSFGTGSGYGYTF. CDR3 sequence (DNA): TGTGCCAGCAGCTTCGGGACAGGGTCGGGGTATGGCTACACCTTC.

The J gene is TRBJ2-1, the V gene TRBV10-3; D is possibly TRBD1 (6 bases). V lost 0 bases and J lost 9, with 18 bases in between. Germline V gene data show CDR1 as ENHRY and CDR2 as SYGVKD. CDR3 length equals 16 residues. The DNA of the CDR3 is TGTGCCATCAGTGAGTCAGGAGGAAGCGAAGGGGGTGAGCAGTTCTTC. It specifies CAISESGGSEGGEQFF.

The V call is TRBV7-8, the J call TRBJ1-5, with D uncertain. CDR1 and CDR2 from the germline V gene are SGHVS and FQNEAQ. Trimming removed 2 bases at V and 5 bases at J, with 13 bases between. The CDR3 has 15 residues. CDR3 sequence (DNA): TGTGCCAGCAGCTTACTAGGCCCCGCCGATCAGCCCCAGCATTTT. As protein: CASSLLGPADQPQHF.

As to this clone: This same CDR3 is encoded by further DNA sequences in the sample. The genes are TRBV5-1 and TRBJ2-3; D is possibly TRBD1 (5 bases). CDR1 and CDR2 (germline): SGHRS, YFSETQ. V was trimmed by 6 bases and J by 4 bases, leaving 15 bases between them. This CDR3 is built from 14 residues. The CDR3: CASTLQWGADTQYF. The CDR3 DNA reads TGCGCCAGCACCCTGCAATGGGGCGCAGATACGCAGTATTTT.

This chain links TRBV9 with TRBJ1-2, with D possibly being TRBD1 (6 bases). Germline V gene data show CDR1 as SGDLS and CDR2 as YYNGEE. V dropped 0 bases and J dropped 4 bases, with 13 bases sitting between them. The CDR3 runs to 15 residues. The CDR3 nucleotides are TGTGCCAGCAGCGTAGACTCAGGGGTGGTCTATGGCTACACCTTC. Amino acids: CASSVDSGVVYGYTF.

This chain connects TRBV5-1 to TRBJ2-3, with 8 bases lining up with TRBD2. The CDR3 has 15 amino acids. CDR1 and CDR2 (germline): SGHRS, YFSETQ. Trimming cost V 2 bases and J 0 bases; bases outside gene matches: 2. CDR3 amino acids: CASSFSGTSTDTQYF. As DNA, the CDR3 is TGCGCCAGCAGCTTTAGCGGGACTAGCACAGATACGCAGTATTTT.

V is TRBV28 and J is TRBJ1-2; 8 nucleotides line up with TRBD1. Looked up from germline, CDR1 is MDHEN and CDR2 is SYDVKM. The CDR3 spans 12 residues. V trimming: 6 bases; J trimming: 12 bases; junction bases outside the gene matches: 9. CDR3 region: CASSLDRAGHTF. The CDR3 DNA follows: TGTGCCAGCAGCTTGGACAGGGCCGGCCACACCTTC.

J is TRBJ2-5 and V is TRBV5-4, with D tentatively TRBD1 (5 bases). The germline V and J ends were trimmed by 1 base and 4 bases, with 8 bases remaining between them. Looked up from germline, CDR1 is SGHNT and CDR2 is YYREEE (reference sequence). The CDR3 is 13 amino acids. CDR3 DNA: TGTGCCAGCAGCTTGCAGGGTCCAGAGACCCAGTACTTC. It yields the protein CASSLQGPETQYF.

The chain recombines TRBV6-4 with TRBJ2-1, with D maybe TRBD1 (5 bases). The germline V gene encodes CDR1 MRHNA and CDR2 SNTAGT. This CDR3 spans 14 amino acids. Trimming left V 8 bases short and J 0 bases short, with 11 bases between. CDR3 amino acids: CASPDRSSYNEQFF. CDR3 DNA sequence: TGTGCCAGCCCCGACAGAAGCTCCTACAATGAGCAGTTCTTC.

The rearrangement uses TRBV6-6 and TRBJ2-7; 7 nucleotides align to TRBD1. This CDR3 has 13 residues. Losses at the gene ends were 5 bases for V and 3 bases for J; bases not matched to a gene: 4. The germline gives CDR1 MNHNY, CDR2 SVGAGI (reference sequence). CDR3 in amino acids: CASSPRDSYEQYF. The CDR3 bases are TGTGCCAGCAGTCCCCGGGACAGCTACGAGCAGTACTTC.

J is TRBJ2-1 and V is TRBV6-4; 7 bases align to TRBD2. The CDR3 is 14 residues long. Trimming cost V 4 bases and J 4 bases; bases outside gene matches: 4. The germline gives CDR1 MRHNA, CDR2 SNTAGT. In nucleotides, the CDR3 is TGTGCCAGCAGTGCGAGCGGGGCGTACAATGAGCAGTTCTTC. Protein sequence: CASSASGAYNEQFF.